These 15 T cell receptor beta chains were sequenced from one sample in a study of CD8+ T cells in alopecia areata. Sequencing templates came from extracted RNA that was reverse transcribed into cDNA. Profiled with immunoSEQ multiplex PCR; TCRdb holds only in-frame clones, not every one. Of 150,000 to 200,000 clones in the sample, about 63% were seen once. Sequences were derived from CD4+ T cells sorted from blood, sampled at week 0. These receptors were obtained from a human donor with alopecia areata.

This clone was observed a single time. This chain links TRBV5-6 with TRBJ2-6; D might be TRBD2 (5 bases). V was clipped by 4 bases and J by 12 bases, with 8 bases between them. This CDR3 has 11 amino acids. Germline V gives CDR1 SGHDT, CDR2 YYEEEE. The CDR3 coding sequence is TGTGCCAGCAGCAGGAGCGGCGTCCTGACTTTC. Residues: CASSRSGVLTF.

The J gene is TRBJ2-7, the V gene TRBV5-6; 8 positions match TRBD2. CDR1 is SGHDT and CDR2 is YYEEEE in the germline V gene. The CDR3 contains 12 residues. The V and J ends lost 7 bases and 2 bases, in that order; junction bases with no gene match: 2. CDR3 loop: CASRGGTYEQYF. The DNA of the CDR3 is TGTGCCAGCCGGGGGGGCACCTACGAGCAGTACTTC.

The genes are TRBV29-1 and TRBJ1-5; D is undetermined. Trimming shortened V by 6 bases and J by 4 bases, and 7 bases separated the two germline ends. Germline V gene data show CDR1 as SQVTM and CDR2 as ANQGSEA. The CDR3 runs to 11 residues. DNA of the CDR3: TGCAGCGTCTTAGGGAATCAGCCCCAGCATTTT. It is translated as CSVLGNQPQHF.

The chain uses TRBV30 and TRBJ2-2; 7 bases align to TRBD1. This CDR3 region has 14 residues. The V gene end was trimmed by 5 bases and the J gene end by 0 bases; junction bases not matched to a gene: 3. Looked up from germline, CDR1 is GTSNPN and CDR2 is SVGIG (reference sequence). CDR3 sequence reads: CAWRDRANTGELFF. The CDR3 coding sequence is TGTGCCTGGCGGGACAGAGCGAACACCGGGGAGCTGTTTTTT.

V is TRBV30 and J is TRBJ1-2; 11 bases match TRBD1. CDR1 and CDR2 (germline): GTSNPN, SVGIG (reference sequence). The CDR3 is made up of 14 amino acids. V was clipped by 5 bases and J by 8 bases; unmatched bases: 10. The CDR3: CAWGTGGSRSGYTF. The CDR3 DNA follows: TGTGCCTGGGGGACAGGGGGTTCCAGATCCGGCTACACCTTC. Supplemented by reference TRBV30 and TRBJ1-2, the full variable domain reads SQTIHQWPATLVQPVGSPLSLECTVEGTSNPNLYWYRQAAGRGLQLLFYSVGIGQISSEVPQNLSASRPQDRQFILSSKKLLLSDSGFYLCAWGTGGSRSGYTFGSGTRLTVV.

The chain carries TRBV5-1 and TRBJ2-5; 10 positions agree with TRBD2. This CDR3 has 16 amino acids. CDR1 and CDR2 from the germline V gene are SGHRS and YFSETQ. Trimming took 1 base from V and 2 from J; bases not matched to a gene: 5. This CDR3 reads CASSLRPAGGQETQYF. CDR3 nucleotides: TGCGCCAGCAGCTTGCGGCCAGCGGGGGGGCAAGAGACCCAGTACTTC.

This clone came up many times. The V and J genes are TRBV19 and TRBJ1-2, with 8 nucleotides matching TRBD1. Trimming removed 4 bases from V and 4 bases from J; junction bases left unmatched: 2. This CDR3 contains 13 residues. Germline V CDR1 and CDR2: LNHDA, SQIVND (reference sequence). CDR3 in DNA: TGTGCCAGTAGTAGGGACAGGACCTATGGCTACACCTTC. Its translation is CASSRDRTYGYTF.

This chain uses TRBV7-9 with TRBJ1-4, with 7 bases lining up with TRBD1. CDR3 length equals 15 residues. Per germline, CDR1 SEHNR and CDR2 FQNEAQ (reference sequence). V lost 4 bases to trimming and J lost 2 bases; unmatched junction nucleotides: 4. This CDR3 reads CASSWETGTNEKLFF. The CDR3 bases are TGTGCCAGCAGCTGGGAGACAGGGACTAATGAAAAACTGTTTTTT.

The CDR3 reads CASSLYLAGETQYF. The CDR3 DNA sequence: TGTGCCAGCAGTTTATATCTAGCGGGAGAGACCCAGTACTTC. The chain carries TRBV27 and TRBJ2-5; 8 bases fit TRBD2. Unmatched junction bases numbered 2, after V lost 1 base and J lost 4 bases. Germline V gene data show CDR1 as MNHEY and CDR2 as SMNVEV (reference sequence). CDR3 size: 14 residues.

The chain combines TRBV4-1 with TRBJ2-3, with unresolved D. The germline CDR1 and CDR2 sequences are MGHRA and YSYEKL. This CDR3 region has 12 residues. Trimming stripped 2 bases from V and 5 bases from J, with 5 bases between. CDR3 DNA sequence: TGCGCCAGCAGCCAAACGAGAGATACGCAGTATTTT. This translates into CASSQTRDTQYF.

The chain employs TRBV10-3 and TRBJ2-3; no clear D gene. Looked up from germline, CDR1 is ENHRY and CDR2 is SYGVKD. V shed 4 bases and J shed 4 bases, with 6 bases lying between them. This CDR3 has 12 amino acids. CDR3 region: CAISVDSDTQYF. CDR3 coding DNA: TGTGCCATCAGTGTAGACTCAGATACGCAGTATTTT.

Turning to this clone: This CDR3 is also generated by other DNA sequences in the sample. This rearrangement joins TRBV11-2 to TRBJ2-1, with no clear D. The CDR3 length is 14 residues. Trimming shortened V by 0 bases and J by 4 bases, and 7 bases separated the two germline ends. Germline assignment: CDR1 SGHAT and CDR2 FQNNGV. CDR3 sequence reads: CASSLDGQYNEQFF. The CDR3, as DNA: TGTGCCAGCAGCTTAGATGGCCAGTACAATGAGCAGTTCTTC.

This clone appeared a few times. This chain links TRBV29-1 with TRBJ2-3; possibly TRBD2 for D (6 bases). The V gene lost 1 base and the J gene lost 1 base, with 9 bases spanning the gap. Germline lookup yields CDR1 SQVTM and CDR2 ANQGSEA. The CDR3 extends over 14 amino acids. CDR3 residues: CSVEVGLGTDTQYF. CDR3 in DNA: TGCAGCGTTGAAGTGGGACTCGGCACAGATACGCAGTATTTT.

CDR3 sequence: CASSLFQGTQETQYF. CDR3 DNA sequence: TGTGCCAGCAGCTTATTTCAGGGTACCCAAGAGACCCAGTACTTC. The chain is built from TRBV7-2 and TRBJ2-5; TRBD1 might be the D (5 bases). Germline-derived CDR1 and CDR2 are SGHTA and FQGNSA. This CDR3 is 15 amino acids long. V shed 2 bases and J shed 1 base, with 11 bases lying between them.

The V and J genes are TRBV29-1 and TRBJ2-5, with a tentative D call TRBD1 (5 bases). The V end lost 5 bases, the J end lost 2 bases, and 21 bases lay between the germline ends. The CDR3 sequence is 16 residues long. Germline CDR1 SQVTM, CDR2 ANQGSEA. The CDR3 is CSVTPTSSGQQETQYF. CDR3 sequence (DNA): TGCAGCGTTACTCCGACGTCTTCTGGACAACAAGAGACCCAGTACTTC.